This T cell receptor (beta chain) was documented in a study of persistence of HIV-infected CD4 T cells. Overlapping HIV-1 Gag 15-mer peptides at 1 ug per peptide per mL were used. CD40L/CD69 double-negative CD45RO-high memory CD4+ T cells were collected. Sequencing used immunoSEQ version 4 in survey mode. Profiled with immunoSEQ multiplex PCR; TCRdb holds only in-frame clones, not every one. Of approximately 39,000 clones detected, about 81% appear once; the ten largest clones hold around 1%. As regards this clone: What it binds is unknown.

Germline V gene data show CDR1 as SGHRS and CDR2 as YFSETQ. Trimming took 0 bases from V and 2 from J, leaving 11 bases between them. This CDR3 comprises 15 residues. The sample in question was cultured CD4+ T cells from PBMCs, obtained from a patient who received antiretroviral therapy. The source is an adult with HIV. The donor label of this sample is uncertain. The rearrangement joins TRBV5-1 to TRBJ2-5; D possibly corresponds to TRBD2 (6 bases). The CDR3 loop reads CASSLAGGEQETQYF. For the CDR3, the DNA is TGCGCCAGCAGCTTGGCGGGCGGGGAACAAGAGACCCAGTACTTC.